This TCR beta chain was retrieved from a study of T cells in Graves' hyperthyroidism and ophthalmopathy. The source material, RNA transcripts, was used to amplify TCR beta CDR3 regions. In the first-round RT-PCR of the TCR CDR3, the HTBI primer set was used. Using its own MiXCR run on the multiplex PCR reads, TCRdb lists one record per CDR3 protein. The table has fewer than 700,000 distinct CDR3 sequences, 15% to 20% seen once. This clonotype was counted only a few times. From germline, CDR1 is KGHSH and CDR2 LQKENI. The CDR3 loop spans 15 amino acids. Trimming removed 6 bases at V and 2 bases at J, with 13 bases between.

The receptor was derived from a woman in her 30s with Graves' hyperthyroidism. The sequenced material came from blood. The chain recombines TRBV18 with TRBJ2-2, with D perhaps matching TRBD1 or TRBD2 (5 bases each). The CDR3 loop is CASSPPGRNTGELFF. As DNA, the CDR3 is TGTGCCAGCTCCCCGCCGGGACGAAACACCGGGGAGCTGTTTTTT.